One sample yielded the 17 T cell receptor beta chains listed below, sequenced in a study of regulatory T cells in long-lasting Graves disease. Time point here: newly diagnosed GD, antithyroid drugs for less than 3 months. Isolated PBMC RNA provided the starting material for the TCR library. iRepertoire HTBI primers and Arm-PCR of CDR3 regions built TCR beta libraries. Each CDR3 protein is one row after TCRdb ran MiXCR on the multiplex PCR reads. The sample carries roughly 420,000 distinct CDR3 sequences, around 16% recorded once. Material: peripheral blood mononuclear cells (PBMCs), obtained at new diagnosis, from a patient treated with antithyroid drugs. The receptors here all came from a female donor with Graves disease.

This clonotype was recorded many times. This chain joins TRBV27 and TRBJ2-7; 7 positions match TRBD2. The trim removed 6 bases at V and 3 bases at J, leaving 11 bases unmatched. CDR1 and CDR2 (germline): MNHEY, SMNVEV (reference sequence). The CDR3 extends over 15 amino acids. The CDR3 bases are TGTGCCAGCAGGCGTGTAACGGGAGGCGACTACGAGCAGTACTTC. Amino acids: CASRRVTGGDYEQYF.

This clonotype has ten or more counts. The V call is TRBV5-5, the J call TRBJ1-4; D might be TRBD1 (6 bases). V was clipped by 0 bases and J by 5 bases, with 14 bases between them. The CDR3 has 16 amino acids. Germline V lookup: CDR1 SGHKS, CDR2 YYEKEE (reference sequence). In DNA form, the CDR3 reads TGTGCCAGCAGCTTGGGTGGAACGAGGGGGAATGAAAAACTGTTTTTT. Translated, it gives CASSLGGTRGNEKLFF.

This clonotype was seen ten or more times. The chain couples TRBV6-1 to TRBJ1-2; D is possibly TRBD1 (5 bases). Looked up from germline, CDR1 is MNHNS and CDR2 is SASEGT. This CDR3 contains 19 residues. V lost 7 bases to trimming and J lost 0 bases, with 27 bases between them. CDR3 sequence: CASTNSTYSGGTSNYGYTF. In nucleotides, the CDR3 is TGTGCCAGCACTAACAGTACCTATTCGGGGGGAACTTCTAACTATGGCTACACCTTC.

This clonotype was detected many times. The chain couples TRBV12-3 or TRBV12-4 to TRBJ2-3; maybe TRBD1 (6 bases). The V gene lost 5 bases and the J gene lost 1 base, with 13 bases spanning the gap. The CDR3 sequence is 15 residues long. CDR3 amino acids: CASSLDRIRTDTQYF. CDR3 DNA: TGTGCCAGCAGTCTGGACAGAATACGCACAGATACGCAGTATTTT.

This clonotype was detected many times. The chain recombines TRBV7-8 with TRBJ2-3, with TRBD2 matching over 14 bases. Germline V CDR1 and CDR2: SGHVS, FQNEAQ. This CDR3 has 20 amino acids. J was trimmed by 1 base and V by 1 base; bases with no gene match: 10. The CDR3 spells CASSLVPPGLAGVGTDTQYF. The DNA of the CDR3 is TGTGCCAGCAGCTTAGTGCCCCCGGGACTAGCGGGAGTGGGCACAGATACGCAGTATTTT.

At least ten counts were recorded for this clonotype. V gene TRBV7-2 combines with J gene TRBJ2-7; D not resolved. The CDR3 contains 14 residues. Trimming stripped 5 bases from V and 3 bases from J, with 14 bases between. CDR1 is SGHTA, CDR2 FQGNSA, per germline. CDR3 coding DNA: TGTGCCAGCAGCCCAAGGGCGGCCAGCTACGAGCAGTACTTC. Translating it yields CASSPRAASYEQYF.

This clonotype was detected many times. CDR3 residues: CASSQDVTSGSTDTQYF. CDR3 sequence (DNA): TGTGCCAGCAGCCAAGACGTCACTAGCGGGAGCACAGATACGCAGTATTTT. The J gene is TRBJ2-3, the V gene TRBV7-9; TRBD2 matches at 9 bases. This CDR3 region has 17 residues. Germline V gene lookup returns CDR1 SEHNR and CDR2 FQNEAQ (reference sequence). After removal of 5 bases from V and 0 bases from J, the junction contained 9 bases not matched to a gene. Variable domain in full (rest from reference TRBV7-9 and TRBJ2-3): DTGVSQNPRHKITKRGQNVTFRCDPISEHNRLYWYRQTLGQGPEFLTYFQNEAQLEKSRLLSDRFSAERPKGSFSTLEIQRTEQGDSAMYLCASSQDVTSGSTDTQYFGPGTRLTVL.

This clonotype was recorded many times. The rearrangement joins TRBV11-2 to TRBJ1-1; D not certain. CDR1 and CDR2 from the germline V gene are SGHAT and FQNNGV. The CDR3 has 14 residues. V shed 3 bases and J shed 0 bases, with 8 bases lying between them. CDR3 DNA sequence: TGTGCCAGCAGCTTCTCACAGCTGAACACTGAAGCTTTCTTT. Protein sequence: CASSFSQLNTEAFF.

This clonotype was counted many times. This chain uses TRBV7-9 with TRBJ2-1; D call uncertain. The CDR3 is made up of 10 amino acids. Trimming shortened V by 6 bases and J by 5 bases, and 2 bases separated the two germline ends. Germline-derived CDR1 and CDR2 are SEHNR and FQNEAQ (reference sequence). In nucleotides, the CDR3 is TGTGCCAGCAGGAACAATGAGCAGTTCTTC. Translation gives CASRNNEQFF.

This clonotype was picked up many times. The chain is built from TRBV7-9 and TRBJ1-1; no clear D. The CDR3 runs to 16 residues. V lost 4 bases to trimming and J lost 0 bases, with 15 bases between them. Germline V gene data show CDR1 as SEHNR and CDR2 as FQNEAQ (reference sequence). CDR3 DNA sequence: TGTGCCAGCAGCTCGTTTAAACAGCTAATGAACACTGAAGCTTTCTTT. The encoded protein is CASSSFKQLMNTEAFF.

The chain is built from TRBV6-2 or TRBV6-3 and TRBJ1-1; tentatively, D is TRBD1 (5 bases). Deletions cut 4 bases from V and 4 bases from J, with 13 bases between. Per germline, CDR1 MNHEY and CDR2 SVGEGT. The CDR3 runs 14 residues. The CDR3 reads CASSWDSGLTEAFF. The DNA for the CDR3 is TGTGCCAGCAGTTGGGACTCTGGACTCACTGAAGCTTTCTTT.

Details on this clonotype: The junction departs from germline at one end; a sequencing error may be responsible. The V gene is TRBV20-1, the J gene TRBJ2-1; 7 bases align to TRBD2. Germline CDR1 and CDR2: DFQATT and SNEGSKA (reference sequence). The CDR3 runs to 16 residues. CDR3 sequence: CSASSGSKSSHNEQFF. As DNA, the CDR3 is TGCAGTGCTAGTAGCGGGTCTAAGAGCTCCCACAATGAGCAGTTCTTC.

This clonotype has at least ten counts. The genes are TRBV20-1 and TRBJ1-2; possible D gene TRBD1, 6 bases. Between the trimmed V and J ends, which lost 0 bases and 6 bases, there was a span of 17 bases. Germline CDR1 reads DFQATT; CDR2 reads SNEGSKA (reference sequence). This CDR3 comprises 15 residues. CDR3 loop: CSARDFGAGENGYTF. The CDR3 region has the DNA TGCAGTGCTAGAGATTTTGGGGCAGGGGAAAATGGCTACACCTTC.

Ten or more counts support this clonotype. The chain has TRBV20-1 and TRBJ2-7; D ambiguous. Germline V gene lookup returns CDR1 DFQATT and CDR2 SNEGSKA (reference sequence). V dropped 5 bases and J dropped 0 bases, with 17 bases sitting between them. The CDR3 runs 15 residues. The CDR3 spells CSAGLSALSSYEQYF. DNA for the CDR3: TGCAGTGCTGGTTTATCCGCGCTAAGCTCCTACGAGCAGTACTTC.

The sample holds a few counts of this clonotype. V gene TRBV10-3 combines with J gene TRBJ2-1; tentative D call: TRBD1 (5 bases). V lost 4 bases and J lost 4, with 14 bases in between. The germline V gene encodes CDR1 ENHRY and CDR2 SYGVKD. CDR3 length: 15 residues. This chain's CDR3 is CAISVNRPLYNEQFF. The CDR3, as DNA: TGTGCCATCAGTGTCAACAGGCCTTTATACAATGAGCAGTTCTTC.

This clonotype showed up many times. The chain joins TRBV11-2 to TRBJ2-1; TRBD1 aligns across 8 bases. The CDR3 is made up of 13 amino acids. Germline V gene sequence: CDR1 SGHAT, CDR2 FQNNGV. V lost 4 bases, J lost 6 bases, and 2 bases stayed unmatched. The CDR3 DNA is TGTGCCAGCAGCTCGGGACAGGCCAATGAGCAGTTCTTC. Residues: CASSSGQANEQFF.

This clonotype was detected ten times or more. The V and J genes are TRBV7-2 and TRBJ2-7, with D hard to call. CDR1 is SGHTA, CDR2 FQGNSA, per germline. The CDR3 length is 14 residues. V gave up 0 bases and J gave up 1 base, with 7 bases separating them. The CDR3, as DNA: TGTGCCAGCAGCTTAGCGGGATTTTCCTACGAGCAGTACTTC. This codes for CASSLAGFSYEQYF.